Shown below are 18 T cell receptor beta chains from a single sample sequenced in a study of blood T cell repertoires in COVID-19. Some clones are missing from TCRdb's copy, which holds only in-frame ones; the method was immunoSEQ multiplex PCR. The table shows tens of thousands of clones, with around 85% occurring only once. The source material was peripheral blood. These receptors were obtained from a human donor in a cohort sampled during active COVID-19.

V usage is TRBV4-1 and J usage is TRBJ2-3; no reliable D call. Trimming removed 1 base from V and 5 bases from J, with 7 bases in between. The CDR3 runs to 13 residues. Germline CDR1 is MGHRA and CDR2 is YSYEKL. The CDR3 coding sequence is TGCGCCAGCAGCCAAGTGTCCCAAGATACGCAGTATTTT. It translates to CASSQVSQDTQYF.

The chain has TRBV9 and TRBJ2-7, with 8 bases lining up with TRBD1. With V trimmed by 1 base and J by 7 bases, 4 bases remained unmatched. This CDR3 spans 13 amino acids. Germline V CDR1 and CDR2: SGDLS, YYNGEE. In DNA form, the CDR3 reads TGTGCCAGCAGCGTACAGGGGGCCGGGGAGCAGTACTTC. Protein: CASSVQGAGEQYF. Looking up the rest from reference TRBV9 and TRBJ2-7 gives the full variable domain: DSGVTQTPKHLITATGQRVTLRCSPRSGDLSVYWYQQSLDQGLQFLIQYYNGEERAKGNILERFSAQQFPDLHSELNLSSLELGDSALYFCASSVQGAGEQYFGPGTRLTVT.

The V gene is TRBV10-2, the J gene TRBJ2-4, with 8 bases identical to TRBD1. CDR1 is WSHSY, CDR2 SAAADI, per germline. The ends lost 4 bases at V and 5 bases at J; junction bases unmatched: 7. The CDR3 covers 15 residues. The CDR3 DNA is TGCGCCAGCAGTGCCCGGACAGGGTCCCAAAACATTCAGTACTTC. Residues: CASSARTGSQNIQYF.

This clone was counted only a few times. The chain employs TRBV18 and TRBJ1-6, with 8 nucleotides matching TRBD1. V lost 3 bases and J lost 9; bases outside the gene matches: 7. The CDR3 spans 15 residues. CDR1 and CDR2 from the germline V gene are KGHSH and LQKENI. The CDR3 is CASSPGTGGFSPLHF. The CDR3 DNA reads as TGTGCCAGCTCACCTGGAACAGGGGGATTTTCACCCCTCCACTTT.

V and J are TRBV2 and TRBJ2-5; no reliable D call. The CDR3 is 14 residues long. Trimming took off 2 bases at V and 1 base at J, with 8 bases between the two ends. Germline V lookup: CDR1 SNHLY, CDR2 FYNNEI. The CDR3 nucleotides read TGTGCCAGCAGTGAAAGGCCTAGCCAAGAGACCCAGTACTTC. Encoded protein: CASSERPSQETQYF.

This chain's CDR3 is CASSRGRRAGYTF. CDR3 sequence (DNA): TGTGCCAGCAGCCGGGGCCGGAGGGCAGGCTACACCTTC. The chain recombines TRBV14 with TRBJ1-2, with TRBD1 as a possible D gene (5 bases). The CDR3 is 13 residues long. Trimming removed 4 bases from V and 8 bases from J, with 14 bases in between. Germline V gene lookup returns CDR1 SGHDN and CDR2 FVKESK. Together with reference TRBV14 and TRBJ1-2, the CDR3 gives the full variable domain: EAGVTQFPSHSVIEKGQTVTLRCDPISGHDNLYWYRRVMGKEIKFLLHFVKESKQDESGMPNNRFLAERTGGTYSTLKVQPAELEDSGVYFCASSRGRRAGYTFGSGTRLTVV.

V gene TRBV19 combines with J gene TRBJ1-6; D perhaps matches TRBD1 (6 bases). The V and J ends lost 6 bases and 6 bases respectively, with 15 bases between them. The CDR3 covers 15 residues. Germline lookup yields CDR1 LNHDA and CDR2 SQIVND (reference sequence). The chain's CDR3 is CASSRAGDGNSPLHF. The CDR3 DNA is TGTGCCAGTAGCAGAGCAGGGGACGGTAATTCACCCCTCCACTTT.

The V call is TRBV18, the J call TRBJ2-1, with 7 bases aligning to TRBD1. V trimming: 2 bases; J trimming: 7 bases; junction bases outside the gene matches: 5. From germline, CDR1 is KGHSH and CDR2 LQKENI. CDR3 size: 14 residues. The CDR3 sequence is CASSPTQGVNEQFF. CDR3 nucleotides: TGTGCCAGCTCACCAACCCAGGGGGTTAATGAGCAGTTCTTC.

CDR3 amino acids: CASRDRVNTEAFF. The CDR3 nucleotides read TGTGCCAGTAGGGACAGAGTCAACACTGAAGCTTTCTTT. The gene calls are TRBV19 and TRBJ1-1; D is perhaps TRBD1 (6 bases). The CDR3 runs 13 residues. Germline V gene sequence: CDR1 LNHDA, CDR2 SQIVND (reference sequence). V was pared by 6 bases and J by 2 bases, with 10 bases between. Filled out from reference TRBV19 and TRBJ1-1, the complete variable domain reads DGGITQSPKYLFRKEGQNVTLSCEQNLNHDAMYWYRQDPGQGLRLIYYSQIVNDFQKGDIAEGYSVSREKKESFPLTVTSAQKNPTAFYLCASRDRVNTEAFFGQGTRLTVV.

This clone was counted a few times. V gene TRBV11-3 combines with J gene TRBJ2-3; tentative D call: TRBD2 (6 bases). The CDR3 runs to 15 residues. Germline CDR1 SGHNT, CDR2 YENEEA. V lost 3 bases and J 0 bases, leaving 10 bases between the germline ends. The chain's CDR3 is CASSLQGGSTDTQYF. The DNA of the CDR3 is TGTGCCAGCAGCTTGCAGGGAGGAAGCACAGATACGCAGTATTTT. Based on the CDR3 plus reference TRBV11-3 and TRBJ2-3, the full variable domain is EAGVVQSPRYKIIEKKQPVAFWCNPISGHNTLYWYLQNLGQGPELLIRYENEEAVDDSQLPKDRFSAERLKGVDSTLKIQPAELGDSAVYLCASSLQGGSTDTQYFGPGTRLTVL.

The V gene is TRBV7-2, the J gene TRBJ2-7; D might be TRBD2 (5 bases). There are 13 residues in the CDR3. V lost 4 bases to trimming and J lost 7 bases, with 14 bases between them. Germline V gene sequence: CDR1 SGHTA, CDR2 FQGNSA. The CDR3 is CASSYLFGSEQYF. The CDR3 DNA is TGTGCCAGCAGCTACTTGTTTGGGAGTGAGCAGTACTTC.

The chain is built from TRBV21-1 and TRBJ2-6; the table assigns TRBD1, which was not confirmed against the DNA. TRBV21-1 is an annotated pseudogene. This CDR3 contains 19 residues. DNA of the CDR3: TGTGCCAGCAGCAAAAAAGGACAGGGGACCAAGACTGGGGCCAACGTCCTGACTTTC. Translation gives CASSKKGQGTKTGANVLTF.

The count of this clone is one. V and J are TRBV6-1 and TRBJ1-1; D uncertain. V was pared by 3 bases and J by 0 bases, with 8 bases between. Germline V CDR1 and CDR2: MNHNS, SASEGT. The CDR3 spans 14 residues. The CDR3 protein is CASSDRSMNTEAFF. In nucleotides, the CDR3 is TGTGCCAGCAGTGATCGGAGTATGAACACTGAAGCTTTCTTT.

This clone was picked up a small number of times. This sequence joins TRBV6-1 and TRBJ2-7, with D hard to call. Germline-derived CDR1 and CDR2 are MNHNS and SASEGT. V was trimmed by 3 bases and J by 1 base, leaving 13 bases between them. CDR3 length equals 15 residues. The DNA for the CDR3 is TGTGCCAGCAGTGAGATGGCACAACCTTCCTACGAGCAGTACTTC. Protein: CASSEMAQPSYEQYF.

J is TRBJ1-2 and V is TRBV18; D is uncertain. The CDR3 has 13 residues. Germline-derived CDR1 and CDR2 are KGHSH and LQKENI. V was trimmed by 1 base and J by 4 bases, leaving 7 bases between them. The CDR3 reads CASSPQEGYGYTF. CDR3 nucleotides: TGTGCCAGCTCACCACAGGAGGGCTATGGCTACACCTTC.

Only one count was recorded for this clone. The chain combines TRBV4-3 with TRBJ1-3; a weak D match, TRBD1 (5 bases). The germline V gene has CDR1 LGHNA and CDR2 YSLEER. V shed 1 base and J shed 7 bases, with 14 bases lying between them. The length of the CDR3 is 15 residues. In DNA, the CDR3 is TGCGCCAGCAGCCAAGCGTATCTTGGGGCCAACACCATATATTTT. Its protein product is CASSQAYLGANTIYF.

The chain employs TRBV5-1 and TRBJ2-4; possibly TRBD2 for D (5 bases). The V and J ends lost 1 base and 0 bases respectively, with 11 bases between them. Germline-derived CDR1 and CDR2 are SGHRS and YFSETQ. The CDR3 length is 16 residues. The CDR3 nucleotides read TGCGCCAGCAGCTTGAACGGGGAGCTAGCCAAAAACATTCAGTACTTC. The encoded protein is CASSLNGELAKNIQYF.

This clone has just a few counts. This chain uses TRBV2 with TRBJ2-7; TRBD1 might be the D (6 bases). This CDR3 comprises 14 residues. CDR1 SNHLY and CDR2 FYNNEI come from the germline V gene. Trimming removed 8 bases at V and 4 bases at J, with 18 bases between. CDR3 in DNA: TGTGCCAGCTCCCTGGGGGCCTCAACTTACGAGCAGTACTTC. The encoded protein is CASSLGASTYEQYF.